This T cell receptor (beta chain) comes out of a study of PD-1 blockade in classical Hodgkin lymphoma. Study information: Patients were administered nivolumab (3 mg/kg intravenously) every 2 weeks.

As concerns this clone: Its antigen is not identified.

Some clones are missing from TCRdb's copy, which holds only in-frame ones; the method was immunoSEQ multiplex PCR. The sample has 10,000 to 15,000 clones, more than 60% seen once; the top ten hold around 22%. The patients all showed relapse after autologous stem cell transplantation, while their brentuximab vedotin exposure varied. From thawed PBMCs, CD8+ T cells were isolated by magnetic negative selection. Study-wide points: Patients with a complete response exhibited baseline diversity comparable to newly diagnosed patients. When set against healthy donors, newly diagnosed patients were reported to show lower baseline TCR diversity.

This receptor was taken from a human donor with classical Hodgkin lymphoma. Specimen: CD8+ T cells from blood, collected at baseline.

The CDR3 sequence: CSVEKGTGDYEQYF. CDR3 bases: TGCAGCGTTGAAAAAGGGACAGGGGACTACGAGCAGTACTTC. The chain uses TRBV29-1 and TRBJ2-7, with 10 positions matching TRBD1. CDR1 is SQVTM and CDR2 is ANQGSEA in the germline V gene. The CDR3 is 14 amino acids. The ends lost 2 bases at V and 3 bases at J; junction bases unmatched: 4.